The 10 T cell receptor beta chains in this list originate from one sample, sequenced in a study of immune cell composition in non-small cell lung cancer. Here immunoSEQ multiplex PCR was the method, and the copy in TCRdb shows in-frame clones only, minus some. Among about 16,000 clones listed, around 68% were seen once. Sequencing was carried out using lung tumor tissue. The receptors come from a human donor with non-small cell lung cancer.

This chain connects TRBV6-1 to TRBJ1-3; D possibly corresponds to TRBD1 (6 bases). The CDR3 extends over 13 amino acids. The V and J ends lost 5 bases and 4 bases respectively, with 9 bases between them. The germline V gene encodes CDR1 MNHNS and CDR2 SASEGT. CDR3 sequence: CASSTGRGNTIYF. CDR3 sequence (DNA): TGTGCCAGCAGTACAGGGAGAGGAAACACCATATATTTT.

CDR3 DNA: TGTGCCAGCTCACCCGGCAGGGGGATAATGTATGGCTACACCTTC. The encoded protein is CASSPGRGIMYGYTF. The chain couples TRBV18 to TRBJ1-2, with TRBD1 matching over 7 bases. The length of the CDR3 is 15 residues. With 3 bases clipped from V and 5 bases from J, the junction kept 9 bases outside the gene matches. The V gene's germline CDR1 is KGHSH and CDR2 LQKENI.

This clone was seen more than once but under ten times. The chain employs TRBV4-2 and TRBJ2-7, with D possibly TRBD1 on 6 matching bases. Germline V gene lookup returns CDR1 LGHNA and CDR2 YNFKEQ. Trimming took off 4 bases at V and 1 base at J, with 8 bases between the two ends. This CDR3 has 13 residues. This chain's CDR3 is CASSRDTSYEQYF. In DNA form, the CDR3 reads TGTGCCAGCAGCCGGGACACGTCCTACGAGCAGTACTTC.

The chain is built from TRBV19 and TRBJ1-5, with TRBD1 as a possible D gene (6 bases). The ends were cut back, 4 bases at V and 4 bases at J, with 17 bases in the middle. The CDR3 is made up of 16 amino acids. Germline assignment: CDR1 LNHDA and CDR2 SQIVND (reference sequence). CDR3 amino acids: CASSRGGAYPNQPQHF. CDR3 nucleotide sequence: TGTGCCAGTAGTAGGGGGGGCGCCTACCCAAATCAGCCCCAGCATTTT.

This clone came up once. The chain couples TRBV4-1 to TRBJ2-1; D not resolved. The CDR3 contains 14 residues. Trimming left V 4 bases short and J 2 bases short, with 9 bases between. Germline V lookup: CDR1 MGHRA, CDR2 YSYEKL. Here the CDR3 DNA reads TGCGCCAGCAGCCCCGGTACGACCTACAATGAGCAGTTCTTC. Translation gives CASSPGTTYNEQFF.

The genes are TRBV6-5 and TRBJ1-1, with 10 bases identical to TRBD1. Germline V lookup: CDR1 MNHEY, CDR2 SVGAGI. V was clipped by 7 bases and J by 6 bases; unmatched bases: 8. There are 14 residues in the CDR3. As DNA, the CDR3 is TGTGCCAGCACCCCCGGGACAGGGGAGGCTGAAGCTTTCTTT. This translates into CASTPGTGEAEAFF.

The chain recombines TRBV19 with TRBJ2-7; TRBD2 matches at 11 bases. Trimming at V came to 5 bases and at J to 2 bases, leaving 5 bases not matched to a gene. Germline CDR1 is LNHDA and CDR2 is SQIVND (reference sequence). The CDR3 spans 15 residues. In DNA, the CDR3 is TGTGCCAGTAGTCCGTATAGCGGGGGGGCCTACGAGCAGTACTTC. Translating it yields CASSPYSGGAYEQYF.

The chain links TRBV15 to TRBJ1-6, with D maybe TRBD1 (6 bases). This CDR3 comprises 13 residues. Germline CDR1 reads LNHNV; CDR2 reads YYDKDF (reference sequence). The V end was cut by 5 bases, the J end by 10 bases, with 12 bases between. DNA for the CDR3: TGTGCCACCAGCTCCCACAGGGAATCACCCCTCCACTTT. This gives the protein CATSSHRESPLHF.

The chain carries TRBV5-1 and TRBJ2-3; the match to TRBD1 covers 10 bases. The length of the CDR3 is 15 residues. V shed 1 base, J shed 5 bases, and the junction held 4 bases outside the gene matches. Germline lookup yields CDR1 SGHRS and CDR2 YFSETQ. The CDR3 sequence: CASSLRTGGEDTQYF. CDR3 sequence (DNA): TGCGCCAGCAGCTTGAGGACAGGGGGGGAAGATACGCAGTATTTT.

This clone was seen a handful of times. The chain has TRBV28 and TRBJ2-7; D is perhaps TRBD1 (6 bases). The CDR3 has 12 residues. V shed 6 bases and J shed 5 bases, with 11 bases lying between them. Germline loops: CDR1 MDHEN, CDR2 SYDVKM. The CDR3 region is CASSSTGHEQYF. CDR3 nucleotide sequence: TGTGCCAGCAGCTCCACAGGGCACGAGCAGTACTTC.